This TCR beta chain was identified in a study of shared clonotypes between healthy human individuals. Study-level findings and limits: Limitation of the genetic and exposure-history diversity represented came from the few donors.

From germline, CDR1 is MNHNY and CDR2 SVGAGI (reference sequence). The V gene end was trimmed by 7 bases and the J gene end by 3 bases; junction bases not matched to a gene: 4. The CDR3 has 14 amino acids. On this clone itself: The antigen is undetermined.

Every subset had its genomic DNA shared out evenly among several immunoSEQ plates. TCRdb keeps only in-frame clones here, not all; method: immunoSEQ multiplex PCR. This sample yields millions of clones, of which over 85% are seen a single time; around 0.13% belongs to the top ten. This receptor was identified in a man aged 18-30 years in good health. The chain joins TRBV6-6 to TRBJ2-5; 11 positions match TRBD2. The sequenced sample was naive CD4+ T cells sorted from blood. Noted subset: CD45RA+ positively selected. The CDR3 region has the DNA TGTGCCAGCAACCTGGGACTAGCGGAAGAGACCCAGTACTTC. It yields the protein CASNLGLAEETQYF.